A selection of T cell receptor beta chains follows, all from one sample in a study of cytomegalovirus exposure and HLA in healthy donors. This table comes from immunoSEQ multiplex PCR, and its TCRdb copy is limited to in-frame clones, with some not included. The table includes around 150,000 clones, about 80% detected once. Material for sequencing was PBMCs. These receptors originate from a man aged 45-65 years in good health and CMV-seropositive. The CDR3 runs from the conserved cysteine through the conserved F or W. D genes are given only for firm matches. Clone sizes are given selectively: once, few, many, or a class where the clone is expanded.

>TRBD1|TRBJ1-1|TRBV27|.
CASSLGTGMNTEAFF
TGTGCCAGCAGTTTGGGGACAGGAATGAACACTGAAGCTTTCTTT
>.|TRBJ2-3|TRBV7-8|.
CASSRRRSTDTQYF
TGTGCCAGCAGTCGGAGGCGTAGCACAGATACGCAGTATTTT
>.|TRBJ2-1|TRBV29-1|.
CSATEYNEQFF
TGCAGCGCGACAGAGTACAATGAGCAGTTCTTC
>TRBD2|TRBJ2-5|TRBV7-2|.
CASSLGAGGRLETQYF
TGTGCCAGCAGCTTAGGAGCGGGGGGGCGGTTAGAGACCCAGTACTTC
>TRBD1|TRBJ2-3|TRBV7-2|.
CASSLGDRGDGDTQYF
TGTGCCAGCAGCCTTGGGGACAGGGGGGACGGAGATACGCAGTATTTT
>.|TRBJ1-2|TRBV2|.
CASSPTRNYGYTF
TGTGCCAGCTCACCGACAAGGAACTATGGCTACACCTTC
>TRBD2|TRBJ2-5|TRBV4-1|few
CASSHSDRDYKETQYF
TGCGCCAGCAGCCACTCAGACCGGGACTATAAAGAGACCCAGTACTTC
>.|TRBJ2-7|TRBV7-3|.
CASSLQGGYEQYF
TGTGCCAGCAGCTTGCAGGGGGGCTACGAGCAGTACTTC
>.|TRBJ2-7|TRBV13|.
CASSSSWSEQYF
TGTGCCAGCAGCTCCTCATGGAGCGAGCAGTACTTC
>.|TRBJ1-1|TRBV10-3|.
CAISVGGWNTEAFF
TGTGCCATCAGTGTTGGGGGCTGGAACACTGAAGCTTTCTTT
>.|TRBJ2-5|TRBV6-6|.
CASKTQGSQETQYF
TGTGCCAGCAAGACACAGGGATCTCAAGAGACCCAGTACTTC
>TRBD2|TRBJ2-5|TRBV13|.
CASSTALSSGGQETQYF
TGTGCCAGCAGCACAGCCCTGTCTAGCGGGGGCCAAGAGACCCAGTACTTC
>.|TRBJ1-6|TRBV7-8|.
CATLAEGAAYNSPLHF
TGTGCCACATTAGCGGAGGGAGCGGCCTATAATTCACCCCTCCACTTT
>TRBD2|TRBJ2-5|TRBV11-2|.
CASSSGGGLETQYF
TGTGCCAGCAGCTCCGGGGGGGGGCTAGAGACCCAGTACTTC
>TRBD1|TRBJ1-2|TRBV7-8|.
CASSLGGGQGDYGYTF
TGTGCCAGCAGCTTAGGGGGGGGACAGGGGGACTATGGCTACACCTTC
>TRBD1|TRBJ2-2|TRBV6-1|.
CASISTGSATGELFF
TGTGCCAGCATTTCGACAGGGTCCGCAACCGGGGAGCTGTTTTTT
>.|TRBJ1-1|TRBV5-6|.
CASSLGTGNTEAFF
TGTGCCAGCAGCTTGGGTACAGGGAACACTGAAGCTTTCTTT